This paragraph covers one T cell receptor beta chain sequence. Antigen specificity is unknown. Treatment denoted: roughly 19 received Ad26.COV2.S at low or high dose, single or two shots; roughly five received placebo; per-sample allocation not given. All samples were drawn on day 63, counting from the first vaccine or placebo injection. At a Boston site, the person donating was an adult of 18-55 years. The data were taken from a study of Ad26.COV2.S vaccination and SARS-CoV-2 variants. Looking at the study overall: The authors gave Ad26.COV2.S intramuscularly, either once or twice 56 days apart. Study-level findings and limits: After vaccination, substantial breadth of spike-specific CD8+ and CD4+ responses was reported.

TCRdb's table, derived via immunoSEQ multiplex PCR, lists solely in-frame clones and lacks some. The repertoire has around 400,000 clones, 90% of them found once; the top ten carry 10% to 15%. CDR1 MNHEY and CDR2 SVGAGI come from the germline V gene. This CDR3 contains 16 residues. After removal of 2 bases from V and 1 base from J, the junction contained 7 bases not matched to a gene. The chain uses TRBV6-5 and TRBJ1-1; 7 positions match TRBD1. Material: peripheral blood, obtained in a trial of Ad26.COV2.S vaccine versus placebo. This clonotype originated in a person aged 18-60 years who received the Ad26.COV2.S COVID-19 vaccine or a placebo. CDR3: CASSYLFRGRNTEAFF. CDR3 in DNA: TGTGCCAGCAGTTACCTCTTCAGGGGGAGGAACACTGAAGCTTTCTTT.